These T cell receptor beta chains were read from a single sample in a study of response to subunit inactivated influenza vaccine. One entry per CDR3 protein results from TCRdb running MiXCR on the RT-PCR reads. The table records 500,000 to 550,000 distinct CDR3 sequences, 6.5% to 8% of them present only once. The source material was PBMCs from blood, sampled about 23 months after vaccination. These receptors were obtained from a man aged 45 to 75 who received an inactivated influenza vaccine. The CDR3 runs from the conserved cysteine through the conserved F or W. The D gene is left open where the match is weak. Only part of the rows carry a size: once, few, many, or a class if the clone is expanded.

D: TRBD1
J: TRBJ1-1
V: TRBV12-3/TRBV12-4
size: few
CDR3: CASSFRLGQMNTEAFF
DNA: TGTGCCAGCAGTTTCCGCTTGGGACAGATGAACACTGAAGCTTTCTTT

D: .
J: TRBJ2-3
V: TRBV5-1
size: .
CDR3: CASSFNGRGGTDTQYF
DNA: TGCGCCAGCAGCTTTAACGGGAGAGGGGGCACAGATACGCAGTATTTT

D: TRBD2
J: TRBJ2-1
V: TRBV2
size: few
CDR3: CASSFDTSGAYNEQFF
DNA: TGTGCCAGCAGTTTTGATACTAGCGGGGCCTACAATGAGCAGTTCTTC

D: .
J: TRBJ2-1
V: TRBV7-9
size: few
CDR3: CASSLVKHEQFF
DNA: TGTGCCAGCAGCTTAGTTAAGCACGAGCAGTTCTTC

D: .
J: TRBJ1-1
V: TRBV20-1
size: .
CDR3: CSARALIEAFF
DNA: TGCAGTGCTAGAGCCCTGATAGAAGCTTTCTTT

D: .
J: TRBJ1-2
V: TRBV18
size: few
CDR3: CASSLSRDVGYTF
DNA: TGTGCCAGCTCACTCTCACGGGACGTCGGCTACACCTTC

D: .
J: TRBJ2-7
V: TRBV29-1
size: .
CDR3: CSVDGARLGEQYF
DNA: TGCAGCGTTGACGGGGCCAGGCTGGGCGAGCAGTACTTC

D: .
J: TRBJ1-4
V: TRBV3-1
size: many
CDR3: CASSQLRTTNEKLFF
DNA: TGTGCCAGCAGCCAACTTCGCACAACTAATGAAAAACTGTTTTTT

D: TRBD1
J: TRBJ2-7
V: TRBV4-3
size: .
CDR3: CASSQSGQGSSYEQYF
DNA: TGCGCCAGCAGCCAGAGCGGACAGGGAAGCTCCTACGAGCAGTACTTC

D: .
J: TRBJ1-5
V: TRBV4-2
size: .
CDR3: CASSQAITQPQHF
DNA: TGTGCCAGCAGCCAAGCCATTACCCAGCCCCAGCATTTT

D: .
J: TRBJ1-5
V: TRBV28
size: .
CDR3: CASSGAQGSQPQHF
DNA: TGTGCCAGCAGTGGAGCCCAGGGATCTCAGCCCCAGCATTTT

D: .
J: TRBJ2-1
V: TRBV4-3
size: few
CDR3: CASSLGWGPYNEQFF
DNA: TGCGCCAGCAGCCTTGGGTGGGGCCCCTACAATGAGCAGTTCTTC

D: .
J: TRBJ2-7
V: TRBV28
size: many
CDR3: CASSLGRSREQYF
DNA: TGTGCCAGCAGTTTAGGCAGGTCTCGTGAGCAGTACTTC

D: TRBD2
J: TRBJ2-2
V: TRBV19
size: few
CDR3: CASSPGLAGGPDTGELFF
DNA: TGTGCCAGTAGCCCCGGACTAGCGGGGGGGCCGGACACCGGGGAGCTGTTTTTT

D: TRBD2
J: TRBJ2-1
V: TRBV20-1
size: .
CDR3: CSARTAGGIHEQFF
DNA: TGCAGTGCTAGGACTGCGGGGGGCATCCATGAGCAGTTCTTC

D: .
J: TRBJ2-7
V: TRBV6-5
size: many
CDR3: CASSYGGANYYEQYF
DNA: TGTGCCAGCAGTTACGGGGGAGCCAACTACTACGAGCAGTACTTC

D: .
J: TRBJ1-4
V: TRBV20-1
size: many
CDR3: CSATHGANEKLFF
DNA: TGCAGTGCTACCCACGGGGCTAATGAAAAACTGTTTTTT

D: .
J: TRBJ2-5
V: TRBV29-1
size: many
CDR3: CSVESLRPPGETQYF
DNA: TGCAGCGTTGAGAGTCTGCGGCCCCCGGGGGAGACCCAGTACTTC

D: .
J: TRBJ2-3
V: TRBV6-1
size: .
CDR3: CASRPWTFTDTQYF
DNA: TGTGCCAGCAGACCCTGGACCTTCACAGATACGCAGTATTTT

D: .
J: TRBJ1-5
V: TRBV10-3
size: many
CDR3: CATQLSLVTDQPQHF
DNA: TGTGCCACCCAGCTGTCCCTCGTCACTGATCAGCCCCAGCATTTT

D: .
J: TRBJ2-1
V: TRBV7-2
size: .
CDR3: CASSFQAGGNEQFF
DNA: TGTGCCAGCAGCTTTCAGGCTGGGGGCAATGAGCAGTTCTTC

D: .
J: TRBJ2-3
V: TRBV10-3
size: .
CDR3: CAITSDGTGTDTQYF
DNA: TGTGCCATCACCTCCGACGGGACGGGCACAGATACGCAGTATTTT

D: .
J: TRBJ2-7
V: TRBV5-1
size: .
CDR3: CASSLDSGVLGEQYF
DNA: TGCGCCAGCAGCTTGGATTCTGGGGTTTTGGGGGAGCAGTACTTC

D: TRBD2
J: TRBJ2-7
V: TRBV6-1
size: few
CDR3: CASSEGAGGREQYF
DNA: TGTGCCAGCAGTGAAGGGGCGGGAGGACGCGAGCAGTACTTC

D: TRBD2
J: TRBJ2-3
V: TRBV4-2
size: .
CDR3: CASSPGVSGGTDTQYF
DNA: TGTGCCAGCAGCCCAGGGGTTAGCGGGGGCACAGATACGCAGTATTTT

D: .
J: TRBJ1-1
V: TRBV20-1
size: few
CDR3: CSASGHTMNTEAFF
DNA: TGCAGTGCCTCGGGACATACGATGAACACTGAAGCTTTCTTT

D: TRBD2
J: TRBJ2-1
V: TRBV7-3
size: .
CDR3: CASSITSGGGNEQFF
DNA: TGTGCCAGCAGCATAACTAGCGGGGGGGGCAATGAGCAGTTCTTC

D: TRBD2
J: TRBJ2-1
V: TRBV30
size: few
CDR3: CAWSRASGRPGNEQFF
DNA: TGTGCCTGGAGTAGGGCTAGCGGGAGACCTGGCAATGAGCAGTTCTTC

D: .
J: TRBJ1-2
V: TRBV6-1
size: few
CDR3: CASRQGLSFYGYTF
DNA: TGTGCCAGCCGTCAGGGGCTATCCTTCTATGGCTACACCTTC

D: .
J: TRBJ2-7
V: TRBV3-1
size: few
CDR3: CAAQGGGEQYF
DNA: TGTGCCGCCCAGGGGGGAGGCGAGCAGTACTTC

D: .
J: TRBJ2-5
V: TRBV5-6
size: .
CDR3: CASSLWFSQETQYF
DNA: TGTGCCAGCAGCTTGTGGTTCAGCCAAGAGACCCAGTACTTC

D: .
J: TRBJ2-3
V: TRBV12-3/TRBV12-4
size: few
CDR3: CASSLGGDLLRIDTQYF
DNA: TGTGCCAGCAGTTTAGGGGGGGACCTTTTACGGATAGATACGCAGTATTTT

D: .
J: TRBJ1-1
V: TRBV4-3
size: .
CDR3: CASSQVLDNTEAFF
DNA: TGCGCCAGCAGCCAAGTTCTCGACAACACTGAAGCTTTCTTT

D: .
J: TRBJ2-2
V: TRBV28
size: .
CDR3: CASGLDGVTGELFF
DNA: TGTGCCAGCGGATTGGACGGAGTCACCGGGGAGCTGTTTTTT

D: .
J: TRBJ2-2
V: TRBV7-9
size: many
CDR3: CASSLRERRTGELFF
DNA: TGTGCCAGCAGCTTACGGGAGAGGCGGACCGGGGAGCTGTTTTTT

D: .
J: TRBJ2-3
V: TRBV27
size: few
CDR3: CASSRNQNVTDTQYF
DNA: TGTGCCAGCAGCCGAAACCAAAATGTGACAGATACGCAGTATTTT

D: TRBD2
J: TRBJ2-3
V: TRBV24-1
size: .
CDR3: CATSDSLGRAGLSDTQYF
DNA: TGTGCCACCAGTGATTCTCTCGGGAGGGCAGGCCTCTCAGATACGCAGTATTTT

D: .
J: TRBJ2-5
V: TRBV9
size: few
CDR3: CASSVDGRVRQETQYF
DNA: TGTGCCAGCAGCGTAGATGGCAGGGTACGGCAAGAGACCCAGTACTTC

D: .
J: TRBJ1-5
V: TRBV20-1
size: few
CDR3: CSASDGNQPQHF
DNA: TGCAGTGCTAGTGATGGCAATCAGCCCCAGCATTTT

D: TRBD2
J: TRBJ2-1
V: TRBV7-7
size: few
CDR3: CASSPLSVAGGINEQFF
DNA: TGTGCCAGCAGCCCGCTCTCAGTAGCGGGAGGGATTAATGAGCAGTTCTTC

D: .
J: TRBJ2-1
V: TRBV6-1
size: few
CDR3: CASTYPGVRSEQFF
DNA: TGTGCCAGCACCTACCCCGGGGTTAGGAGTGAGCAGTTCTTC

D: TRBD2
J: TRBJ2-3
V: TRBV20-1
size: .
CDR3: CSARDPLAGGITDTQYF
DNA: TGCAGTGCTAGAGATCCACTAGCGGGGGGGATTACAGATACGCAGTATTTT

D: .
J: TRBJ2-1
V: TRBV5-1
size: few
CDR3: CASRNFADEQFF
DNA: TGCGCCAGCAGAAACTTTGCGGATGAGCAGTTCTTC

D: .
J: TRBJ2-1
V: TRBV7-9
size: many
CDR3: CAGSGLVSYNEQFF
DNA: TGTGCCGGGTCCGGGCTAGTCTCCTACAATGAGCAGTTCTTC

D: TRBD1
J: TRBJ1-5
V: TRBV7-2
size: .
CDR3: CASSLGTGLYHPQHF
DNA: TGTGCCAGCAGCTTAGGGACAGGGCTCTATCATCCCCAGCATTTT

D: TRBD2
J: TRBJ2-1
V: TRBV10-3
size: few
CDR3: CAISDFTGGNYNEQFF
DNA: TGTGCCATCAGTGATTTTACGGGAGGGAACTACAATGAGCAGTTCTTC

D: .
J: TRBJ1-2
V: TRBV29-1
size: many
CDR3: CSVRGLDGYTF
DNA: TGCAGCGTCAGGGGTTTGGATGGCTACACCTTC

D: .
J: TRBJ2-3
V: TRBV4-3
size: once
CDR3: CASSQEMGAGTDTQYF
DNA: TGCGCCAGCAGCCAAGAGATGGGAGCCGGCACAGATACGCAGTATTTT

D: .
J: TRBJ1-3
V: TRBV4-3
size: few
CDR3: CASSRIQSGNTIYF
DNA: TGCGCCAGCAGCAGGATACAATCTGGAAACACCATATATTTT

D: .
J: TRBJ2-1
V: TRBV2
size: few
CDR3: CASSEGLDEQFF
DNA: TGTGCCAGCAGTGAAGGGCTGGATGAGCAGTTCTTC

D: TRBD2
J: TRBJ2-2
V: TRBV10-3
size: few
CDR3: CAISQRGAYTGELFF
DNA: TGTGCCATCAGTCAGCGGGGGGCCTACACCGGGGAGCTGTTTTTT

D: .
J: TRBJ2-3
V: TRBV7-9
size: many
CDR3: CASSSQAGRTDTQYF
DNA: TGTGCCAGCAGCTCCCAAGCGGGTCGGACAGATACGCAGTATTTT

D: .
J: TRBJ1-2
V: TRBV6-6
size: .
CDR3: CASATGDYGYTF
DNA: TGTGCCAGCGCGACTGGGGACTATGGCTACACCTTC